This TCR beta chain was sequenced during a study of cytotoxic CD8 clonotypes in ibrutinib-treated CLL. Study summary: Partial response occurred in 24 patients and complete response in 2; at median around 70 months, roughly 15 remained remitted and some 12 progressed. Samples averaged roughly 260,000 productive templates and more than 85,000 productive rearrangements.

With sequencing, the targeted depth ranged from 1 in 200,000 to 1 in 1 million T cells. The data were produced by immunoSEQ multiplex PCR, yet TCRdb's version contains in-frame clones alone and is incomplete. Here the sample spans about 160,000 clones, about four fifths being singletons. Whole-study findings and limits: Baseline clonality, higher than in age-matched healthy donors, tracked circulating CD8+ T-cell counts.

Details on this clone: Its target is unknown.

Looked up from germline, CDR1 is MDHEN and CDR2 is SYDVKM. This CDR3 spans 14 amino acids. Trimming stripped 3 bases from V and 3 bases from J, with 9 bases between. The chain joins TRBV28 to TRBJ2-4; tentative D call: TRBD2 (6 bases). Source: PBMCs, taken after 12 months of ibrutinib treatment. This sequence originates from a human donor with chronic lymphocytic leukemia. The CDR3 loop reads CASSFGGFKNIQYF. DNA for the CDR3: TGTGCCAGCAGTTTCGGGGGATTCAAAAACATTCAGTACTTC.